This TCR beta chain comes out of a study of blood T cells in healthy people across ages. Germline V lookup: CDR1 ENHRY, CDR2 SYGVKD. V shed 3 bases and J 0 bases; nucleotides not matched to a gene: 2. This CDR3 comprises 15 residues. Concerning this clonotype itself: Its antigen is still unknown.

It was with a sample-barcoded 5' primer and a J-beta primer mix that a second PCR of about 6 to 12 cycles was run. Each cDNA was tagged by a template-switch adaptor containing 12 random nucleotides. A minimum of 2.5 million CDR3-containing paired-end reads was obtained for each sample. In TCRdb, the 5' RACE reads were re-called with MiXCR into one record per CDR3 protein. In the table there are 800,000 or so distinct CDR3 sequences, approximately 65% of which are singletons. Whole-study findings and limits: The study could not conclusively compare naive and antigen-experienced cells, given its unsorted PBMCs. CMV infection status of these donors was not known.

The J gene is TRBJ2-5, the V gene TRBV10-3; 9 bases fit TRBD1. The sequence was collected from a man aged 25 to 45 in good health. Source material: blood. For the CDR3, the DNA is TGTGCCATCAGTGATGACAGGGGGTACCAAGAGACCCAGTACTTC. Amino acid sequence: CAISDDRGYQETQYF.